This T cell receptor beta chain was captured in a study of monozygotic twins with inflammatory bowel disease. Study results and caveats: Versus healthy twins, IBD patients showed fewer clonotypes shared with others, especially with disease activity.

Via template switching, UMIs carrying a 6-nucleotide sample barcode were introduced. TCRdb re-called the 5' RACE reads, yielding one record per CDR3 amino acid sequence without DNA. The sample has approximately 390,000 distinct CDR3 sequences. The germline CDR1 and CDR2 sequences are MDHEN and SYDVKM. The CDR3 is 12 amino acids. Points on this clonotype: Its antigen is still unknown.

The sample consisted of blood. The V call is TRBV28, the J call TRBJ2-7; TCRdb's assignment of TRBD2 cannot be checked, as there is no DNA. This receptor was obtained from a human donor with ulcerative colitis or Crohn's disease, or a healthy co-twin of an affected twin (not recorded which). CDR3 sequence: CASNGRVGEQYF.